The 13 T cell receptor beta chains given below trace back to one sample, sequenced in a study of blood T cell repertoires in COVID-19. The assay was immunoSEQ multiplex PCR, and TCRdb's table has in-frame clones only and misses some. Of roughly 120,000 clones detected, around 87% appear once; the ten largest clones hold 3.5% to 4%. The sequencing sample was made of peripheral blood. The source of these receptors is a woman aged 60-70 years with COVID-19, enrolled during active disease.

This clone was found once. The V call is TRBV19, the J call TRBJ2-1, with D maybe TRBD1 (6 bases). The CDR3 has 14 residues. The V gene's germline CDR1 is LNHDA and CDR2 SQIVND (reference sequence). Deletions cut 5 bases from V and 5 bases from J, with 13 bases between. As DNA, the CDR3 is TGTGCCAGTAGTCCGCTACAGGGAAACAATGAGCAGTTCTTC. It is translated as CASSPLQGNNEQFF.

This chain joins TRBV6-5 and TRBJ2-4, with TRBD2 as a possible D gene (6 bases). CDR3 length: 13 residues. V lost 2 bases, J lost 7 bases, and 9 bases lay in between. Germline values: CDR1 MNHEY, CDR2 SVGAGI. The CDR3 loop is CASSYGGSNIQYF. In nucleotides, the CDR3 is TGTGCCAGCAGTTACGGGGGGTCCAACATTCAGTACTTC.

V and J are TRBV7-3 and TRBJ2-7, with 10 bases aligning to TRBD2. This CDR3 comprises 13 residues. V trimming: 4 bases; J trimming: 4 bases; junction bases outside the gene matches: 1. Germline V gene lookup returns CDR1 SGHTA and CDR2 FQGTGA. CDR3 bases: TGTGCCAGCAGCTCTAGCGGGGGATACGAGCAGTACTTC. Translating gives CASSSSGGYEQYF.

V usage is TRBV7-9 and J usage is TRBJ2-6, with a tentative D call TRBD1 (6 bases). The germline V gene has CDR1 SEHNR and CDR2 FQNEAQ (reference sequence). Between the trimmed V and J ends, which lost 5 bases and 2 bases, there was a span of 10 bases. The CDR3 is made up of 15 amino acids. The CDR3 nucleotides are TGTGCCAGCAGCCCCGAGGGGGCTGGGGCCAACGTCCTGACTTTC. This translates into CASSPEGAGANVLTF.

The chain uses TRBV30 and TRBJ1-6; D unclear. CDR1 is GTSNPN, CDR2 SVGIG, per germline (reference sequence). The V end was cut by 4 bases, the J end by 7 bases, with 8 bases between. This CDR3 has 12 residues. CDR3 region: CAWNNYNSPLHF. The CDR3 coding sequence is TGTGCCTGGAACAACTACAATTCACCCCTCCACTTT.

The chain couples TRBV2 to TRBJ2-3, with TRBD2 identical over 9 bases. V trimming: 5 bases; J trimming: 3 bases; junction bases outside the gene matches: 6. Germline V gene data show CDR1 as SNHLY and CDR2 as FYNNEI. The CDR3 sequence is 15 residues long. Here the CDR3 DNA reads TGTGCCAGCAGTCGGCGGGGGGGCCGTACAGATACGCAGTATTTT. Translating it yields CASSRRGGRTDTQYF.

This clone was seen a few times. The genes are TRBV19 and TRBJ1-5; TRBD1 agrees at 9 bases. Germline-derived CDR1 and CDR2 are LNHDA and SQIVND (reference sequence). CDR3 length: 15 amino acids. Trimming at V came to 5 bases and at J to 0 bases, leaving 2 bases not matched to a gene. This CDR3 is CASSSQGASNQPQHF. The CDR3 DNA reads TGTGCCAGTAGTTCACAGGGGGCTAGCAATCAGCCCCAGCATTTT.

CDR3 residues: CSVESQGAEAFF. DNA for the CDR3: TGCAGCGTTGAAAGTCAGGGGGCTGAAGCTTTCTTT. V gene TRBV29-1 combines with J gene TRBJ1-1; 7 bases match TRBD1. Germline loops: CDR1 SQVTM, CDR2 ANQGSEA. This CDR3 has 12 residues. The ends lost 2 bases at V and 6 bases at J; junction bases unmatched: 3.

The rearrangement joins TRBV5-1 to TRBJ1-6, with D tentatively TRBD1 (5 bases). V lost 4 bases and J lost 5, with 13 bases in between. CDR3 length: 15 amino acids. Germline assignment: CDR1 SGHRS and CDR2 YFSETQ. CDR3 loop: CASSAMQGNNSPLHF. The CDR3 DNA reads TGCGCCAGCAGCGCCATGCAGGGTAATAATTCACCCCTCCACTTT.

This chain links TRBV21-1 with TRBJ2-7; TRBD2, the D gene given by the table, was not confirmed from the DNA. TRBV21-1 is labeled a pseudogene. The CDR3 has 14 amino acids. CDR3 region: CASSEGGPSYEQYF. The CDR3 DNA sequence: TGTGCCAGCAGCGAAGGCGGGCCTTCCTACGAGCAGTACTTC.

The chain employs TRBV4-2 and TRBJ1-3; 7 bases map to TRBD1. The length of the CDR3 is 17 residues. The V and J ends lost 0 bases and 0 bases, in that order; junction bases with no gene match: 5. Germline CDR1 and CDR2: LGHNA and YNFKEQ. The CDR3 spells CASSQDQGGGSGNTIYF. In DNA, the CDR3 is TGTGCCAGCAGCCAAGATCAGGGGGGCGGCTCTGGAAACACCATATATTTT.

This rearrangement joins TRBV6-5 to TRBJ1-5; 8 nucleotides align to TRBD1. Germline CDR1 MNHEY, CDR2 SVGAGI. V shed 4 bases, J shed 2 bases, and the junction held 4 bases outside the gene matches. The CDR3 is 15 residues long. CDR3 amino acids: CASSFAGGGNQPQHF. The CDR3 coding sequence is TGTGCCAGCAGTTTTGCAGGGGGCGGCAATCAGCCCCAGCATTTT.

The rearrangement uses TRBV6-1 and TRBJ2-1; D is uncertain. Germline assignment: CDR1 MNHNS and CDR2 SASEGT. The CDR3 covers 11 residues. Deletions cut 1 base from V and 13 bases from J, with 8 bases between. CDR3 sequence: CASSEVEVQFF. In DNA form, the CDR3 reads TGTGCCAGCAGTGAAGTTGAGGTACAGTTCTTC.